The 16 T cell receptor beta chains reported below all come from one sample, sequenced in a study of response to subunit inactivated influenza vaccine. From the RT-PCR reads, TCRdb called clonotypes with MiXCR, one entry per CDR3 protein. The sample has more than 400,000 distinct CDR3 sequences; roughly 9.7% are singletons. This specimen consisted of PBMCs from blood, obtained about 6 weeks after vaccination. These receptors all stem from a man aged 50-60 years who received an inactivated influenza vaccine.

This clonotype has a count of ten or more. CDR3 region: CASSRQGTGNTIYF. CDR3 in DNA: TGTGCCAGCAGTCGACAGGGGACTGGAAACACCATATATTTT. The rearrangement uses TRBV28 and TRBJ1-3, with 8 bases matching TRBD1. The length of the CDR3 is 14 residues. V lost 5 bases and J lost 2; bases outside the gene matches: 2. CDR1 is MDHEN and CDR2 is SYDVKM in the germline V gene.

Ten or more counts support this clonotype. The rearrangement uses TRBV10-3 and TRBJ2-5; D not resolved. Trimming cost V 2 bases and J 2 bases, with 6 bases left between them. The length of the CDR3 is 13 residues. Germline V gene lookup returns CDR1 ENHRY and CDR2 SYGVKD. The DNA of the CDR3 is TGTGCCATCAGTGAGGCCACACAAGAGACCCAGTACTTC. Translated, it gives CAISEATQETQYF.

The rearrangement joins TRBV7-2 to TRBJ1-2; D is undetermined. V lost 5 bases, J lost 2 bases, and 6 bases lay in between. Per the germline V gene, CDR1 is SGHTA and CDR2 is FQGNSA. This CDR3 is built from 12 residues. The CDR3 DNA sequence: TGTGCCAGCAGCCACTTAAACTATGGCTACACCTTC. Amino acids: CASSHLNYGYTF.

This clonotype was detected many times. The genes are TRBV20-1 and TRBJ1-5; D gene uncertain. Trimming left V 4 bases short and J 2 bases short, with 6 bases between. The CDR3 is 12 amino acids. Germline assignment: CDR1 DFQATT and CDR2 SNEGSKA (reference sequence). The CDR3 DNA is TGCAGTGCTAAAGGAGGCAATCAGCCCCAGCATTTT. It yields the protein CSAKGGNQPQHF.

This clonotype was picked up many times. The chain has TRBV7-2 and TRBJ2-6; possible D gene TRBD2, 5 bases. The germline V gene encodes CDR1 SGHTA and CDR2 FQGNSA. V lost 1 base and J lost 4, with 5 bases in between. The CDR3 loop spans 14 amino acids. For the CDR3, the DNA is TGTGCCAGCAGCTTAGGAGGGGGGGCCAACGTCCTGACTTTC. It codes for CASSLGGGANVLTF.

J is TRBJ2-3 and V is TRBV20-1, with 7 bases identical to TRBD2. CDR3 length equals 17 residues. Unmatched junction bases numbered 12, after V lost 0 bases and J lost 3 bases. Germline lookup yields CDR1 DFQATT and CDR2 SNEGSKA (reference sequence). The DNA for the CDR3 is TGCAGTGCTAGAGACCTAACTAGGGCGGGGGTTACAGATACGCAGTATTTT. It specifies CSARDLTRAGVTDTQYF.

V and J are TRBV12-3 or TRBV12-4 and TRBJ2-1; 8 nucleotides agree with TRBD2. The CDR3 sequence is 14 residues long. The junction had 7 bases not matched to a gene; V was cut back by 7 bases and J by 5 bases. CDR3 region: CASNNLAGDNEQFF. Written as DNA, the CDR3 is TGTGCCAGCAATAATCTAGCGGGCGACAATGAGCAGTTCTTC.

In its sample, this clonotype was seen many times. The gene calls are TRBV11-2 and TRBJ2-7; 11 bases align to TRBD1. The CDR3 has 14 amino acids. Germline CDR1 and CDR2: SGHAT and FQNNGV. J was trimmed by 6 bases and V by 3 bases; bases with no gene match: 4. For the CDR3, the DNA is TGTGCCAGCAGCTTCGGGACAGGGGGTTTCGAGCAGTACTTC. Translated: CASSFGTGGFEQYF.

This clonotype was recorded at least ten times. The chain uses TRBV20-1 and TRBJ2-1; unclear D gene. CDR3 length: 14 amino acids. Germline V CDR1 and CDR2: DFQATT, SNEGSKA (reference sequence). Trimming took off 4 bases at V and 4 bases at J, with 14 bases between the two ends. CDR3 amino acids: CSATKAAAYNEQFF. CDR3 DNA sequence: TGCAGTGCTACTAAAGCAGCTGCGTACAATGAGCAGTTCTTC.

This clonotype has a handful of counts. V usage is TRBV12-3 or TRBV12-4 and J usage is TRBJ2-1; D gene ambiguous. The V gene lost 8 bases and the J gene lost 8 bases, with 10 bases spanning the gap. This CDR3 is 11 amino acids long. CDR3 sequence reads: CASGIVYEQFF. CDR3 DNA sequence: TGTGCCAGCGGAATCGTCTATGAGCAGTTCTTC.

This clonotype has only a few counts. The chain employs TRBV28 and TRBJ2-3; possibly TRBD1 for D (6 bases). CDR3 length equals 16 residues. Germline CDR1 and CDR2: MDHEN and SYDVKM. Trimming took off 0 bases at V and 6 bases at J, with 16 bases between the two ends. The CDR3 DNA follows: TGTGCCAGCAGTTTATGGGGGGCCCTCACAGGGGATACGCAGTATTTT. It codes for CASSLWGALTGDTQYF.

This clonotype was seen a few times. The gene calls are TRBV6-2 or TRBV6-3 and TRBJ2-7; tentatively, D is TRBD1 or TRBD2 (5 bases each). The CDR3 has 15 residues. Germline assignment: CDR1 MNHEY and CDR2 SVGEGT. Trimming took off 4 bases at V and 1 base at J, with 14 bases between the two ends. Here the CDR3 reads CASSSGDGFSYEQYF. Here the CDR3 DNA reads TGTGCCAGCAGTTCCGGGGACGGATTTTCCTACGAGCAGTACTTC.

In nucleotides, the CDR3 is TGCAGTGCTAAGCACTCTGGGGCCAACGTCCTGACTTTC. Its protein product is CSAKHSGANVLTF. The chain links TRBV20-1 to TRBJ2-6, with D unclear. The CDR3 covers 13 residues. V was trimmed by 4 bases and J by 0 bases, leaving 4 bases between them. The V gene's germline CDR1 is DFQATT and CDR2 SNEGSKA (reference sequence).

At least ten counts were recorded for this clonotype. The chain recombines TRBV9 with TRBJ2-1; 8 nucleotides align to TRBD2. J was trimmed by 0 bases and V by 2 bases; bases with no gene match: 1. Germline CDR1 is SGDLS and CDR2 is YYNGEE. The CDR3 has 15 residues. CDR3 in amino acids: CASSVAGGSYNEQFF. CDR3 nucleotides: TGTGCCAGCAGCGTCGCGGGGGGCTCCTACAATGAGCAGTTCTTC.

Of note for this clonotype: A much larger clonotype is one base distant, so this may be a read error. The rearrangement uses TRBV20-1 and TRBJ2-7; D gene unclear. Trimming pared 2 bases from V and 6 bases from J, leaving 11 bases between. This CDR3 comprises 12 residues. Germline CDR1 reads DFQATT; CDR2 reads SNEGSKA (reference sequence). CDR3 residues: CSARQTRCEQYF. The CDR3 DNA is TGCAGTGCTAGACAGACACGTTGCGAGCAGTACTTC.

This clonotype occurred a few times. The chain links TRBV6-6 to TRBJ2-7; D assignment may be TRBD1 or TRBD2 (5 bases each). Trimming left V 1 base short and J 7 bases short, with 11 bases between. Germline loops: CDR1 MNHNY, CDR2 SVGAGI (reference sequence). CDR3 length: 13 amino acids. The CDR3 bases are TGTGCCAGCAGTTACTGGGGGTGGGGTGAGCAGTACTTC. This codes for CASSYWGWGEQYF.